A selection of T cell receptor beta chains follows, all from one sample in a study of cytomegalovirus exposure and HLA in healthy donors. The protocol was immunoSEQ multiplex PCR, while the TCRdb copy is restricted to in-frame clones and leaves out a portion. The sample records about 78,000 clones, 90% to 96% being singletons. The sample taken for sequencing was PBMCs. The receptor source for this set is a man aged 18 to 30 in good health and CMV-seropositive. Each CDR3 is given with its conserved first and last residue. Fields, in order: J gene, V gene, clone size, D gene, CDR3 DNA, CDR3 protein. D genes are given only for firm matches. The size of a clone is reported for some rows only, either as once, few or many, or as a class for expanded clones.

TRBJ2-7,TRBV27,NA,NA,TGTGCCAGCAGCTCAGGTGCCGACTCCTACGAGCAGTACTTC,CASSSGADSYEQYF
TRBJ1-4,TRBV7-2,once,TRBD1,TGTGCCAGCAGCTTAGGGGCCGGACAGGGGGTAGAACTGTTTTTT,CASSLGAGQGVELFF
TRBJ2-5,TRBV29-1,NA,TRBD2,TGCAGCGTTGAAGATAGGGGTGGCTCGGGGGGTGGGCGAGAGACCCAGTACTTC,CSVEDRGGSGGGRETQYF
TRBJ2-4,TRBV30,once,NA,TGTGCCTGGAGACCCGGGGCCAAAAACATTCAGTACTTC,CAWRPGAKNIQYF
TRBJ1-4,TRBV9,once,NA,TGTGCCAGCAGCGTAGACGGGGGGGGTGAAAAACTGTTTTTT,CASSVDGGGEKLFF
TRBJ2-1,TRBV10-3,NA,TRBD2,TGTGCCATCAGTGAACCCGGGACTAGCGGGAGCTTAGACAATGAGCAGTTCTTC,CAISEPGTSGSLDNEQFF
TRBJ2-1,TRBV6-5,NA,NA,TGTGCCAGCAGTTACAGGGCAGGGACCTACAATGAGCAGTTCTTC,CASSYRAGTYNEQFF
TRBJ2-7,TRBV19,NA,NA,TGTGCCAGTGCGGGGGGTTCCTGGGACAGTCCTCCCTACGAGCAGTACTTC,CASAGGSWDSPPYEQYF
TRBJ2-7,TRBV5-4,NA,TRBD2,TGTGCCAGCAGCGGGAGGGGTGGGGCCTACGAGCAGTACTTC,CASSGRGGAYEQYF
TRBJ2-1,TRBV27,NA,TRBD2,TGTGCCAGCAGTGATCTAGCGGTGACGTCCTACAATGAGCAGTTCTTC,CASSDLAVTSYNEQFF
TRBJ2-5,TRBV5-1,NA,TRBD2,TGCGCCAGCAGCCCGGGGGGAGTCCAAGAGACCCAGTACTTC,CASSPGGVQETQYF
TRBJ1-2,TRBV18,NA,NA,TGTGCCAGCTCTCGCACGGACAGCCCTCTCTATGGCTACACCTTC,CASSRTDSPLYGYTF
TRBJ2-7,TRBV13,NA,TRBD1,TGTGCCAGCAGCGCTCCGGGACAGGGGATCTACGAGCAGTACTTC,CASSAPGQGIYEQYF
TRBJ2-7,TRBV7-9,NA,TRBD1,TGTGCCAGCAGCAGGACAGGGGTCGAGCAGTACTTC,CASSRTGVEQYF
TRBJ2-3,TRBV29-1,NA,NA,TGCAGCGTTGAGGTACAAGTCATGAGGGAGTATTTT,CSVEVQVMREYF
TRBJ1-2,TRBV19,NA,NA,TGTGCCAGTAAAGCCCGCGGGGTTGACTATGGCTACACCTTC,CASKARGVDYGYTF
TRBJ2-2,TRBV10-1,NA,TRBD1,TGCGCCACCCGGACAGGGGACACCGGGGAGCTGTTTTTT,CATRTGDTGELFF
TRBJ2-3,TRBV5-1,NA,NA,TGCGCCAGCAGCGGCACCCTCACCCCGCAGTATTTT,CASSGTLTPQYF
TRBJ1-4,TRBV29-1,NA,NA,TGCAGCGTTGTACGCCCTGGGAGTGAAAAACTGTTTTTT,CSVVRPGSEKLFF
TRBJ2-1,TRBV19,NA,NA,TGTGCCAGTAGTATGGTGCGAAGCTCCTACAATGAGCAGTTCTTC,CASSMVRSSYNEQFF